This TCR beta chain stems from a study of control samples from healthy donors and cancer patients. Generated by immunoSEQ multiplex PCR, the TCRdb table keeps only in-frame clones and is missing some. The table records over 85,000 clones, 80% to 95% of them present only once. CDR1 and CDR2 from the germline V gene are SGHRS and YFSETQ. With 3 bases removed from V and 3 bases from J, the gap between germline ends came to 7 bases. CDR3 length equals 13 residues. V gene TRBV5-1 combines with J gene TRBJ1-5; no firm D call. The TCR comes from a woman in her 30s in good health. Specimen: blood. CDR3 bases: TGCGCCAGCAGCTATGACTCCAATCAGCCCCAGCATTTT. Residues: CASSYDSNQPQHF.